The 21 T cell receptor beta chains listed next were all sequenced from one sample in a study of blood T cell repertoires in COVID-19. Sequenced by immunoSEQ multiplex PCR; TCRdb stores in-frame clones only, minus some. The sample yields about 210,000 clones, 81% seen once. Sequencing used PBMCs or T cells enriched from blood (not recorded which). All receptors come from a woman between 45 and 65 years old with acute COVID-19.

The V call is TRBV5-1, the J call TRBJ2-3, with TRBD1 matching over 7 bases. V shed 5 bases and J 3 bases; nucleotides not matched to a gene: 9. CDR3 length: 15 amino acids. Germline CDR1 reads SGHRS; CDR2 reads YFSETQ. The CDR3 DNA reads TGCGCCAGCAGACGAACCGGGACAGTGACAGATACGCAGTATTTT. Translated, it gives CASRRTGTVTDTQYF.

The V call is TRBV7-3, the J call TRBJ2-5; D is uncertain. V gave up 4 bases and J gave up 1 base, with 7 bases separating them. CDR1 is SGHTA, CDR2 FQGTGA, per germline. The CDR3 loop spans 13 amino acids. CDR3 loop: CASSSSIQETQYF. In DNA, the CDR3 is TGTGCCAGCAGCTCCAGTATCCAAGAGACCCAGTACTTC.

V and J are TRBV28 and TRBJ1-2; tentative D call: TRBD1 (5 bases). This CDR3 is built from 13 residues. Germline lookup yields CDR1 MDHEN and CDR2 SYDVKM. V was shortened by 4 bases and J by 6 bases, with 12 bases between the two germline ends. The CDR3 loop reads CASSSRGGNGYTF. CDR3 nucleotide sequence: TGTGCCAGCAGTTCCCGGGGGGGGAATGGCTACACCTTC.

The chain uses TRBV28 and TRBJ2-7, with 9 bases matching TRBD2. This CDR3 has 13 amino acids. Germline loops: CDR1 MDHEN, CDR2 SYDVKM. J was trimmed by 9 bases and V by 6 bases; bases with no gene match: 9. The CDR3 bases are TGTGCCAGCAGCTCCGGACTAGCGTTCGTGCAGTACTTC. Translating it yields CASSSGLAFVQYF.

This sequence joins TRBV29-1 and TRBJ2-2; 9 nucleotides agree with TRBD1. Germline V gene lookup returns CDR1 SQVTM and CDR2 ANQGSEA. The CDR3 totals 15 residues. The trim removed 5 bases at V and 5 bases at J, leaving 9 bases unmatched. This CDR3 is CSVSWGTGKTGELFF. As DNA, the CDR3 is TGCAGCGTTTCGTGGGGGACAGGGAAGACCGGGGAGCTGTTTTTT.

The CDR3 region is CASSPRGGSSYNEQFF. The CDR3 DNA sequence: TGTGCCAGCTCACCCCGTGGGGGGAGCTCCTACAATGAGCAGTTCTTC. This chain connects TRBV18 to TRBJ2-1; a weak D match, TRBD2 (6 bases). Trimming cost V 3 bases and J 0 bases, with 12 bases left between them. CDR1 KGHSH and CDR2 LQKENI come from the germline V gene. This CDR3 has 16 residues. Using reference TRBV18 and TRBJ2-1 for the parts outside the CDR3, the full variable domain is NAGVMQNPRHLVRRRGQEARLRCSPMKGHSHVYWYRQLPEEGLKFMVYLQKENIIDESGMPKERFSAEFPKEGPSILRIQQVVRGDSAAYFCASSPRGGSSYNEQFFGPGTRLTVL.

In DNA form, the CDR3 reads TGTGCCAGCAGTCCACAGACGGTGAATAATTCACCCCTCCACTTT. It is translated as CASSPQTVNNSPLHF. The genes are TRBV7-2 and TRBJ1-6; the D is unclear. This CDR3 has 15 amino acids. Germline values: CDR1 SGHTA, CDR2 FQGNSA. V gave up 6 bases and J gave up 5 bases, with 14 bases separating them.

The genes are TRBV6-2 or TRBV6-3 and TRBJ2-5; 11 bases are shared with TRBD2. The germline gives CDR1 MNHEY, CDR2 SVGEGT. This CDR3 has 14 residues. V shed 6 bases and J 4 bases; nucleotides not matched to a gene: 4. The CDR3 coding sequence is TGTGCCAGCAGACCTAGCGGGGGGCCAGAGACCCAGTACTTC. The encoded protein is CASRPSGGPETQYF.

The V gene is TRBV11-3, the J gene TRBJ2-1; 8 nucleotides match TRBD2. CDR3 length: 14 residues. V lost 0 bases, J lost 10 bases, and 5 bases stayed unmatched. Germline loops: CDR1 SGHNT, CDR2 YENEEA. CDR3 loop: CASSLEGLDGEQFF. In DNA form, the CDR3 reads TGTGCCAGCAGCTTAGAGGGACTAGATGGCGAGCAGTTCTTC. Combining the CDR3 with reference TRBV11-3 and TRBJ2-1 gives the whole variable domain EAGVVQSPRYKIIEKKQPVAFWCNPISGHNTLYWYLQNLGQGPELLIRYENEEAVDDSQLPKDRFSAERLKGVDSTLKIQPAELGDSAVYLCASSLEGLDGEQFFGPGTRLTVL.

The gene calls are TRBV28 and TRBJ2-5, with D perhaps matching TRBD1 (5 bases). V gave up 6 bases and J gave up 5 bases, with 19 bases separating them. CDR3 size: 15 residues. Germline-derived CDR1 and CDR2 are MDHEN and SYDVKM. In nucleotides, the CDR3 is TGTGCCAGCAGCCGGCAGGGCCACGGCAGGGAGACCCAGTACTTC. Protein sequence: CASSRQGHGRETQYF.

Here the CDR3 reads CASSPRLSRGGNPNEQFF. The CDR3 nucleotides are TGTGCCAGCTCACCCCGACTATCAAGAGGAGGGAATCCCAATGAGCAGTTCTTC. The chain uses TRBV18 and TRBJ2-1; D is possibly TRBD2 (6 bases). This CDR3 spans 18 amino acids. Germline-derived CDR1 and CDR2 are KGHSH and LQKENI. Trimming stripped 3 bases from V and 6 bases from J, with 24 bases between.

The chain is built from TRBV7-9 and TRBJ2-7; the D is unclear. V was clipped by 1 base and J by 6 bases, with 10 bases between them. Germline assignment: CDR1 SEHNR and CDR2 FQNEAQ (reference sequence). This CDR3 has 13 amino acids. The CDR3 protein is CASSLGERFEQYF. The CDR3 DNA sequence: TGTGCCAGCAGCTTAGGAGAGCGTTTCGAGCAGTACTTC.

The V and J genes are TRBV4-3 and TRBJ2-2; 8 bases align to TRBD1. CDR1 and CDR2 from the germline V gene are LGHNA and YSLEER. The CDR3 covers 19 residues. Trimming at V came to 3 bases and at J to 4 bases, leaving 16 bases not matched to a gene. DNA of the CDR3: TGCGCCAGCAGCCAGCCCTGGGTCGAACAGGGGGGTATCACCGGGGAGCTGTTTTTT. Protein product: CASSQPWVEQGGITGELFF.

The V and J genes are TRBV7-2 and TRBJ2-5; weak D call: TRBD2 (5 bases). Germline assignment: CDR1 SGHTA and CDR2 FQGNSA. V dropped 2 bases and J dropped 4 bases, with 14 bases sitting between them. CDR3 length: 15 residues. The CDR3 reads CASSLTQTRAETQYF. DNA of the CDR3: TGTGCCAGCAGCTTAACCCAAACTAGAGCAGAGACCCAGTACTTC.

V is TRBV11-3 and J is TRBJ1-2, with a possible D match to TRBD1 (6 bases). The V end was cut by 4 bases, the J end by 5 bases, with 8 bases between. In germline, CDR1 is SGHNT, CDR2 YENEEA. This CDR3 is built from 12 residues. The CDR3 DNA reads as TGTGCCAGCAGCTCAGGGGAATATGGCTACACCTTC. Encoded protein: CASSSGEYGYTF.

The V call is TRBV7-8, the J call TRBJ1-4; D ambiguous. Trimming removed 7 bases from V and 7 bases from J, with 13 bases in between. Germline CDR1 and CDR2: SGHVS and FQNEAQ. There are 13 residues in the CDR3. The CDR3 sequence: CASTRLGGEKLFF. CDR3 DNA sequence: TGTGCCAGCACCCGGCTCGGCGGTGAAAAACTGTTTTTT.

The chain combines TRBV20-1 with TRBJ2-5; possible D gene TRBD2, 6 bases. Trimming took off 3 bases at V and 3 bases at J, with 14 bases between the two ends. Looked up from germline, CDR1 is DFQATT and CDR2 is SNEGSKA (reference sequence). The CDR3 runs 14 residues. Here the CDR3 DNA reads TGCAGTGCTAGTCGGGGGTTCTCGAAAGAGACCCAGTACTTC. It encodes CSASRGFSKETQYF.

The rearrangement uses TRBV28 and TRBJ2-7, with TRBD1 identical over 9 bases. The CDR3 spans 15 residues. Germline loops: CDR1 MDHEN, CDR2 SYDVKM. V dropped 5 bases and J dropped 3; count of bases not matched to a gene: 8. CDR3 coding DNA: TGTGCCAGCAGTGCCACCTGGACAGGGGTCTACGAGCAGTACTTC. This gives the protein CASSATWTGVYEQYF. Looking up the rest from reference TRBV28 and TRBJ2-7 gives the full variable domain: DVKVTQSSRYLVKRTGEKVFLECVQDMDHENMFWYRQDPGLGLRLIYFSYDVKMKEKGDIPEGYSVSREKKERFSLILESASTNQTSMYLCASSATWTGVYEQYFGPGTRLTVT.

CDR3 amino acids: CASTGTGISNQPQHF. The CDR3 nucleotides are TGTGCCAGCACTGGGACAGGGATTAGCAATCAGCCCCAGCATTTT. The rearrangement uses TRBV2 and TRBJ1-5, with 9 bases lining up with TRBD1. V shed 7 bases and J 0 bases; nucleotides not matched to a gene: 4. CDR1 is SNHLY, CDR2 FYNNEI, per germline. The CDR3 runs 15 residues.

The CDR3 nucleotides are TGCGCCAGCAGCTTGGGAGGGACACAAGAGACCCAGTACTTC. Amino acid sequence: CASSLGGTQETQYF. The V and J genes are TRBV5-1 and TRBJ2-5; weak D call: TRBD1 (6 bases). The CDR3 consists of 14 residues. Germline V gene data show CDR1 as SGHRS and CDR2 as YFSETQ. V dropped 0 bases and J dropped 2 bases, with 8 bases sitting between them.

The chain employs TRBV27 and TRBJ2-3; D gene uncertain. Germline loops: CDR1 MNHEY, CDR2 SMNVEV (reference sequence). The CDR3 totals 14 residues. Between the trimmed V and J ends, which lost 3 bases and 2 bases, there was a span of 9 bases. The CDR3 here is CASSFGRTTDTQYF. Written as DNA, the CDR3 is TGTGCCAGCAGTTTTGGCAGAACCACAGATACGCAGTATTTT.